This TCR beta chain derives from a study of shared clonotypes between healthy human individuals (dated by TCRdb to the early 2020s). Regarding the complete study: The cohort comprised a couple of women and a few men aged 18 to 49 years. For each donor, CD4 naive and CD4 memory were each run on three plates, CD8 naive on two plates, and CD8 memory on one plate. The study deeply sequenced blood TCR repertoires of several healthy adults to estimate repertoire size and the extent of clonotype sharing between individuals. To increase sequencing depth and limit assay-specific biases, TCR repertoire library preparation and sequencing were carried out by different laboratories using diverse techniques. Leukapheresis yielded between about 0.85 and 9.5 billion PBMCs per donor. What the research found in general, with its limitations: Clonotypes shared by all four sorted-subset donors showed higher generation probabilities than non-shared clonotypes. Incomplete sequencing was indicated by rarefaction of sorted-subset datasets, despite the large sequencing depth. Pairwise subsampling led to the expectation that sequencing depth would affect the degree of clonotype sharing among donors. The small number of donors limited the genetic and exposure-history diversity represented. Sampling was restricted to blood, and TCR repertoires in tissues likely differ from the TCR repertoires found in blood. Larger estimated clonotype richness was generally found for naive subsets than for memory subsets. Sharing across a few donors was observed for 4.5% to 6.5% of naive CD4, over 3% of naive CD8, over 2% of memory CD4, and roughly 0.43% of memory CD8 clonotypes.

The donors were healthy, HIV-negative adults with no recently reported acute infections or vaccinations. All donors were Caucasian adults living in Nashville, Tennessee, USA. Magnetic negative selection was used to enrich CD4+ T cells, after which naive cells were positively selected on CD45RA and the negative fraction became the memory subset. Blood was collected by leukapheresis, and PBMCs were isolated by Ficoll-Histopaque density gradient centrifugation and then cryopreserved in liquid nitrogen vapor phase. Purity and quantity of every magnetically sorted T cell population were checked by analytical flow cytometry. Each sorted fraction had its genomic DNA isolated and then quantified by UV absorbance on a Nanodrop 2000c. The CDR3 spans 16 residues, from the cysteine through the phenylalanine. Just the 48-base CDR3 DNA is kept, in frame starting at base 1. CDR1 and CDR2, per the germline V gene, are SGHTA and FQGNSA. V is pruned by 5 bases and J by 5 bases, leaving 7 bases of the junction without a gene match.

Using the deep immunoSEQ assay, TCR CDR3 regions were amplified from genomic DNA by multiplex PCR. For each cell subset, the extracted genomic DNA was distributed evenly across all wells of several immunoSEQ 96-well plates, and each plate served as one replicate. For sorted subsets, roughly 200 ng of genomic DNA, equivalent to around 31,000 T cell genomes, went into each replicate PCR. Purified libraries were measured with a Qubit 3.0 fluorometer, size-checked on a Bioanalyzer 2100, and measured again with the KAPA Library Quantification kit. Every immunoSEQ 96-well plate was sequenced on a separate single-read 150-cycle Illumina NextSeq 550 flow cell. The published analysis was carried out like this. Because the immunoSEQ output included only junctional sequences and no quality scores, the filtering could not be the same as the filtering used for full-length reads. Sequences were annotated with PyIR, a Python wrapper for IgBLAST v1.9, using IMGT germline references to assign V/J genes and CDR3. Reads with weak V/J assignments (E-value above 1e-6), missing CDR3, stop codons, out-of-frame junctions, or ambiguous translated residues were removed. V3J clonotypes were defined as sequences sharing an identical inferred V gene, J gene, and CDR3 amino acid sequence. Percentage overlap between repertoires was calculated by dividing the number of shared unique clonotypes by the size of the smaller repertoire. Three approaches were used to assess repertoire richness: RTK rarefaction, the Chao1 estimator, and Recon v2.1 estimates of unobserved clonotypes. Generation probabilities for all TCRbeta clonotypes obtained by the gDNA method from several donors were computed using OLGA. Entries here come from immuneACCESS through TCRdb and include only in-frame sequences with V and J called. Some clones fail to appear in such tables; in the studies checked, an unresolved V gene covers under half of the shortfall, and the cause of the remainder is unknown. Clonal size and the V and J genes are those of that table, whereas D and trimming came from the DNA. In all, the sample holds roughly 1,000,000 clones, and approximately 78% of those were seen once. The biggest ten clones account for 0.61% of the sample.

In the case of this clone: Its antigen is currently not known. Per-nucleotide qualities are absent, and no much larger clonotype sits a single base away.

The receptor was derived from a man between 18 and 29 years old in good health. Some clones in this sample may be carry-over from other donors' samples. The sequenced sample was memory CD4+ T cells from PBMCs. The cell subset or site label corresponds to: CD45RA-negative fraction. The chain was built from TRBV7-2 and TRBJ2-1; 12 of the junction bases match TRBD2. The DNA sequence follows: TGTGCCAGCAGCACGACTAGCGGGAGCGGAGACAATGAGCAGTTCTTC. This translates into CASSTTSGSGDNEQFF.